The next 14 T cell receptor beta chains were all read from a single sample in a study of spatial heterogeneity in lung cancer. Each CDR3 protein gets one entry after TCRdb re-called the 5' RACE reads with MiXCR. The sample has about 35,000 distinct CDR3 sequences; 3.1% are singletons. Time point indicated: sample taken at primary tumor resection. The source material was normal lung tissue next to the tumor, sampled at surgery. The source is a male donor with early-stage non-small cell lung cancer.

With regard to this clonotype: This sequence may be a read error, since a much larger clone differs from it by one base. The chain employs TRBV6-2 or TRBV6-3 and TRBJ1-4; D is uncertain. The CDR3 length is 12 residues. The germline CDR1 and CDR2 sequences are MNHEY and SVGEGT. CDR3 sequence: CASSYRPENLFF. As DNA, the CDR3 is TGTGCCAGCAGTTACAGACCAGAAAACCTGTTTTTT.

This clonotype was counted at least ten times. The gene calls are TRBV4-1 and TRBJ2-1, with TRBD2 matching over 10 bases. J lost 2 bases, V lost 0 bases, and 10 bases had no gene match. This CDR3 spans 19 amino acids. Germline V gene data show CDR1 as MGHRA and CDR2 as YSYEKL. In nucleotides, the CDR3 is TGCGCCAGCAGCCAAGATAACCTAGCGGGAGTCGGGACCTACAATGAGCAGTTCTTC. It is translated as CASSQDNLAGVGTYNEQFF.

This clonotype was counted at least ten times. The chain recombines TRBV21-1 with TRBJ2-3; the table's D call, TRBD1, was not checked against the DNA. TRBV21-1 is annotated as a pseudogene. CDR3 length: 18 residues. CDR3: CASSPLLIVGAATDTQYF. In nucleotides, the CDR3 is TGTGCCAGCAGCCCTCTACTAATCGTTGGGGCAGCCACAGATACGCAGTATTTT.

This clonotype was recorded many times. Germline is not matched at one junction end, which may reflect a read error. Here the CDR3 DNA reads TGTGCCAGCACCAACACGGGGGGAGGGACACCTATCTTC. It encodes CASTNTGGGTPIF. V is TRBV12-3 or TRBV12-4 and J is TRBJ2-1, with a weak D call TRBD2 (7 bases). The CDR3 totals 13 residues.

This clonotype was recorded many times. The chain's CDR3 is CASSPQVAGQYF. CDR3 in DNA: TGTGCCAGCAGCCCTCAGGTGGCGGGGCAGTATTTT. The chain is built from TRBV12-3 or TRBV12-4 and TRBJ2-3, with a possible D match to TRBD2 (5 bases). CDR3 length: 12 residues. The V end was cut by 6 bases, the J end by 11 bases, with 15 bases between.

This clonotype was seen many times. The gene calls are TRBV11-2 and TRBJ2-2; D gene unclear. The CDR3 has 14 amino acids. Per germline, CDR1 SGHAT and CDR2 FQNNGV. Trimming shortened V by 5 bases and J by 2 bases, and 9 bases separated the two germline ends. The CDR3 here is CASSRWANTGELFF. The CDR3 DNA follows: TGTGCCAGCAGCCGTTGGGCCAACACCGGGGAGCTGTTTTTT.

This clonotype was detected ten times or more. The CDR3 sequence is CSVKNLDGQETQYF. As DNA, the CDR3 is TGCAGCGTAAAAAACCTTGACGGTCAAGAGACCCAGTACTTC. V and J are TRBV29-1 and TRBJ2-5; D is undetermined. Trimming removed 6 bases from V and 2 bases from J, with 16 bases in between. The germline CDR1 and CDR2 sequences are SQVTM and ANQGSEA. This CDR3 spans 14 amino acids.

This clonotype was seen at least ten times. The CDR3 is CASSLSAGGLDNEQFF. The DNA for the CDR3 is TGCGCCAGCAGCTTGTCGGCGGGAGGGCTTGACAATGAGCAGTTCTTC. The chain links TRBV5-1 to TRBJ2-1; 9 bases agree with TRBD2. This CDR3 spans 16 amino acids. From germline, CDR1 is SGHRS and CDR2 YFSETQ. With V trimmed by 1 base and J by 5 bases, 7 bases remained unmatched.

The table lists this clonotype with many counts. The V gene is TRBV3-1, the J gene TRBJ2-3; no definite D call. The CDR3 contains 11 residues. CDR1 LGHDT and CDR2 YNNKEL come from the germline V gene (reference sequence). The ends were cut back, 8 bases at V and 8 bases at J, with 11 bases in the middle. The CDR3 loop is CASVLKGTQYF. CDR3 in DNA: TGTGCCAGCGTCCTAAAGGGTACGCAGTATTTT.

Comment on this clonotype: This may be a read error, as it is one base from a much larger clone. V is TRBV28 and J is TRBJ1-2; 11 positions match TRBD1. The CDR3 extends over 15 amino acids. CDR1 is MDHEN and CDR2 is SYDVKM in the germline V gene. The CDR3 protein is CVSSSWTGGLYGYTF. The CDR3 DNA reads TGTGTCAGCAGTTCGTGGACAGGGGGCCTCTATGGCTACACCTTC.

In its sample, this clonotype was seen many times. This sequence joins TRBV7-9 and TRBJ2-7; TRBD1 matches 9 bases. Germline V gene lookup returns CDR1 SEHNR and CDR2 FQNEAQ (reference sequence). This CDR3 contains 13 residues. V was pared by 5 bases and J by 6 bases, with 5 bases of the junction left unmatched. CDR3 sequence: CASSPMTGGEQYF. The CDR3 DNA follows: TGTGCCAGCAGCCCGATGACAGGGGGCGAGCAGTACTTC.

This clonotype was picked up many times. The chain links TRBV20-1 to TRBJ1-2, with TRBD1 as a possible D gene (6 bases). The CDR3 contains 14 residues. Trimming stripped 2 bases from V and 8 bases from J, with 18 bases between. Per germline, CDR1 DFQATT and CDR2 SNEGSKA (reference sequence). CDR3 region: CSARMRDNRKGYTF. CDR3 nucleotides: TGCAGTGCTAGAATGCGGGACAACCGAAAGGGCTACACCTTC.

This clonotype was detected many times. The chain uses TRBV20-1 and TRBJ2-3, with 9 bases matching TRBD2. With V trimmed by 6 bases and J by 5 bases, 9 bases remained unmatched. Germline lookup yields CDR1 DFQATT and CDR2 SNEGSKA (reference sequence). CDR3 length: 14 residues. CDR3 loop: CSALNLREGDTQYF. The CDR3 nucleotides read TGCAGTGCCTTAAACTTGCGGGAGGGAGATACGCAGTATTTT.

The sample holds many counts of this clonotype. V gene TRBV6-5 combines with J gene TRBJ2-1, with unresolved D. The germline CDR1 and CDR2 sequences are MNHEY and SVGAGI. V was pared by 6 bases and J by 10 bases, with 10 bases between. The CDR3 runs to 11 residues. The CDR3 sequence is CASRRTEEQFF. CDR3 nucleotide sequence: TGTGCCAGCAGGAGAACAGAGGAGCAGTTCTTC.